The 9 T cell receptor beta chains listed next were all sequenced from one sample in a study of graft-versus-host responses after intestinal transplantation. No antigen has been assigned to these receptors. The table came from immunoSEQ multiplex PCR; TCRdb's copy has only in-frame clones and leaves some out. The repertoire includes some 88,000 clones, roughly 91% of them detected once, and 1.5% to 2.5% sits in the top ten. The sample was unstimulated CD8+ T cells sorted from spleen or lymph node cells, taken before intestinal transplant. All receptors derive from a human donor who received an intestinal transplant.

Written as DNA, the CDR3 is TGTGCTAGTCTCAGGGACACCTCTAGCAATCAGCCCCAGCATTTT. Translation gives CASLRDTSSNQPQHF. V gene TRBV12-5 combines with J gene TRBJ1-5; TRBD1 might be the D (6 bases). The length of the CDR3 is 15 residues. From germline, CDR1 is LGHNT and CDR2 FRNRAP. V lost 8 bases and J lost 0, with 14 bases in between. The full variable domain, its missing parts supplied by reference TRBV12-5 and TRBJ1-5, is DARVTQTPRHKVTEMGQEVTMRCQPILGHNTVFWYRQTMMQGLELLAYFRNRAPLDDSGMPKDRFSAEMPDATLATLKIQPSEPRDSAVYFCASLRDTSSNQPQHFGDGTRLSIL.

The chain combines TRBV2 with TRBJ2-7; 7 bases fit TRBD1. The CDR3 length is 15 residues. Trimming cost V 7 bases and J 2 bases; bases outside gene matches: 11. Germline lookup yields CDR1 SNHLY and CDR2 FYNNEI. The CDR3, as DNA: TGTGCCAGCACCGAGTGGGGTCAGGGGGCCTACGAGCAGTACTTC. Translated: CASTEWGQGAYEQYF. Full variable domain (missing parts from reference TRBV2 and TRBJ2-7): EPEVTQTPSHQVTQMGQEVILRCVPISNHLYFYWYRQILGQKVEFLVSFYNNEISEKSEIFDDQFSVERPDGSNFTLKIRSTKLEDSAMYFCASTEWGQGAYEQYFGPGTRLTVT.

V is TRBV11-1 and J is TRBJ2-3; no reliable D call. The CDR3 extends over 12 amino acids. Looked up from germline, CDR1 is SGHAT and CDR2 is FQDESV (reference sequence). V lost 4 bases and J lost 5, with 7 bases in between. The CDR3 DNA reads as TGTGCCAGCAGCTCCTCGGGAGATACGCAGTATTTT. Translation: CASSSSGDTQYF.

Note on this clone: The sample carries other DNA sequences with the same CDR3. V is TRBV7-8 and J is TRBJ2-3; TRBD2 agrees at 9 bases. Germline V CDR1 and CDR2: SGHVS, FQNEAQ. CDR3 length: 15 amino acids. The trim removed 3 bases at V and 1 base at J, leaving 2 bases unmatched. The CDR3 spells CASSFLAGGTDTQYF. The CDR3 coding sequence is TGTGCCAGCAGCTTCTTAGCGGGGGGCACAGATACGCAGTATTTT.

V is TRBV7-8 and J is TRBJ1-1; D may be TRBD1 (6 bases). Germline CDR1 SGHVS, CDR2 FQNEAQ. Trimming cost V 0 bases and J 0 bases, with 8 bases left between them. The CDR3 is 15 amino acids. Here the CDR3 DNA reads TGTGCCAGCAGCTTAGCGCCAGGGGTGAACACTGAAGCTTTCTTT. It codes for CASSLAPGVNTEAFF. Full variable domain (outside the CDR3, taken from reference TRBV7-8 and TRBJ1-1): GAGVSQSPRYKVAKRGQDVALRCDPISGHVSLFWYQQALGQGPEFLTYFQNEAQLDKSGLPSDRFFAERPEGSVSTLKIQRTQQEDSAVYLCASSLAPGVNTEAFFGQGTRLTVV.

On this clone: This specimen includes other DNA sequences encoding the same CDR3. The chain links TRBV9 to TRBJ2-7; 10 positions agree with TRBD1. Germline V gives CDR1 SGDLS, CDR2 YYNGEE. After removal of 4 bases from V and 4 bases from J, the junction contained 2 bases not matched to a gene. The CDR3 contains 13 residues. The DNA for the CDR3 is TGTGCCAGCAGCCCGGGACAGGGGTACGAGCAGTACTTC. It specifies CASSPGQGYEQYF.

Only one count was recorded for this clone. The chain carries TRBV9 and TRBJ1-1; 9 bases line up with TRBD1. V shed 2 bases and J 5 bases; nucleotides not matched to a gene: 7. Germline lookup yields CDR1 SGDLS and CDR2 YYNGEE. CDR3 length equals 15 residues. The CDR3, as DNA: TGTGCCAGCAGCGTCTCCGGGACAGGGCGGACTGAAGCTTTCTTT. Its translation is CASSVSGTGRTEAFF.

The chain employs TRBV2 and TRBJ2-1, with 7 nucleotides matching TRBD2. The germline V gene encodes CDR1 SNHLY and CDR2 FYNNEI. Trimming removed 3 bases from V and 2 bases from J; junction bases left unmatched: 7. The CDR3 spans 16 residues. CDR3 region: CASSDWRSGTYNEQFF. The CDR3 bases are TGTGCCAGCAGTGATTGGAGGAGCGGGACCTACAATGAGCAGTTCTTC.

J is TRBJ2-3 and V is TRBV6-5; 9 bases map to TRBD2. The ends lost 0 bases at V and 6 bases at J; junction bases unmatched: 1. There are 14 residues in the CDR3. CDR1 MNHEY and CDR2 SVGAGI come from the germline V gene. The CDR3 DNA reads TGTGCCAGCAGTTACTCAAGCGGGGGGGATACGCAGTATTTT. This gives the protein CASSYSSGGDTQYF.